These 16 T cell receptor beta chains came from one sample sequenced in a study of T cells after somatic rescue of genetic block. Assay: immunoSEQ multiplex PCR; the TCRdb copy retains only in-frame clones and omits some. The repertoire holds about 12,000 clones, with 73% as singletons. Specimen: peripheral blood mononuclear cells (PBMCs). The receptors shown here come from a boy aged 5-17 years.

The chain has TRBV10-3 and TRBJ2-3; D is perhaps TRBD1 (5 bases). The V end lost 6 bases, the J end lost 0 bases, and 16 bases lay between the germline ends. CDR1 is ENHRY and CDR2 is SYGVKD in the germline V gene. This CDR3 is built from 16 residues. The CDR3 reads CAISYQDTPSTDTQYF. The CDR3 DNA follows: TGTGCCATCAGCTATCAGGACACCCCCAGCACAGATACGCAGTATTTT.

This chain uses TRBV28 with TRBJ1-4; TRBD1 might be the D (6 bases). This CDR3 is built from 15 residues. From germline, CDR1 is MDHEN and CDR2 SYDVKM. V lost 2 bases and J 4 bases, leaving 11 bases between the germline ends. The CDR3, as DNA: TGTGCCAGCAGTTTAGCGGGGGGCCTTAATGAAAAACTGTTTTTT. Translating gives CASSLAGGLNEKLFF.

This chain connects TRBV11-3 to TRBJ2-7, with a tentative D call TRBD2 (5 bases). This CDR3 has 16 amino acids. The V gene's germline CDR1 is SGHNT and CDR2 YENEEA. V was pared by 2 bases and J by 4 bases, with 18 bases between. The CDR3 DNA reads TGTGCCAGCAGCTTACCCTTACTAGTTCGGGGATACGAGCAGTACTTC. Protein sequence: CASSLPLLVRGYEQYF.

This clone has just a few counts. V usage is TRBV27 and J usage is TRBJ2-7; TRBD1 is a possible D gene (6 bases). The length of the CDR3 is 14 residues. The germline CDR1 and CDR2 sequences are MNHEY and SMNVEV (reference sequence). Trimming left V 5 bases short and J 3 bases short, with 14 bases between. Here the CDR3 reads CASSQTGILYEQYF. The CDR3 nucleotides are TGTGCCAGCAGTCAAACAGGGATCCTCTACGAGCAGTACTTC.

This rearrangement joins TRBV28 to TRBJ1-5; D is unresolved. Per germline, CDR1 MDHEN and CDR2 SYDVKM. The CDR3 totals 13 residues. Trimming removed 8 bases at V and 3 bases at J, with 11 bases between. The CDR3 bases are TGTGCCAGCTCCTGGGCACCCAATCAGCCCCAGCATTTT. As protein: CASSWAPNQPQHF.

This chain uses TRBV5-1 with TRBJ2-7; weak D call: TRBD1 (6 bases). CDR3 length: 15 residues. Germline lookup yields CDR1 SGHRS and CDR2 YFSETQ. Trimming took 4 bases from V and 5 from J, leaving 19 bases between them. CDR3 loop: CASSLPGVPFDEQYF. The CDR3 nucleotides read TGCGCCAGCAGCCTCCCAGGGGTGCCCTTCGACGAGCAGTACTTC.

The rearrangement joins TRBV6-5 to TRBJ2-7; TRBD1 or TRBD2 may be the D gene (7 bases each). V was trimmed by 6 bases and J by 2 bases, leaving 14 bases between them. The length of the CDR3 is 14 residues. Germline V gives CDR1 MNHEY, CDR2 SVGAGI. The CDR3 reads CASRSQGRAYEQYF. For the CDR3, the DNA is TGTGCCAGCAGGTCACAGGGGAGGGCCTACGAGCAGTACTTC.

This clone was observed a few times. The chain employs TRBV30 and TRBJ1-1; TRBD1 matches at 7 bases. The CDR3 has 16 residues. After removal of 2 bases from V and 5 bases from J, the junction contained 14 bases not matched to a gene. Germline V lookup: CDR1 GTSNPN, CDR2 SVGIG (reference sequence). The CDR3 is CAWSSPEFSRGTEAFF. The DNA of the CDR3 is TGTGCCTGGAGTTCGCCCGAATTTTCCAGGGGGACTGAAGCTTTCTTT. The whole variable domain, remainder taken from reference TRBV30 and TRBJ1-1, is SQTIHQWPATLVQPVGSPLSLECTVEGTSNPNLYWYRQAAGRGLQLLFYSVGIGQISSEVPQNLSASRPQDRQFILSSKKLLLSDSGFYLCAWSSPEFSRGTEAFFGQGTRLTVV.

The J gene is TRBJ1-2, the V gene TRBV25-1; TRBD1 is a possible D gene (5 bases). The CDR3 contains 11 residues. From germline, CDR1 is MGHDK and CDR2 SYGVNS. Trimming pared 5 bases from V and 5 bases from J, leaving 6 bases between. Here the CDR3 DNA reads TGTGCCAGCAGTTGGGGGTATGGCTACACCTTC. Translation: CASSWGYGYTF.

The V call is TRBV2, the J call TRBJ1-1, with unresolved D. This CDR3 region has 13 residues. V lost 6 bases, J lost 4 bases, and 12 bases lay in between. Germline values: CDR1 SNHLY, CDR2 FYNNEI. The CDR3 reads CASRLPVGTEAFF. CDR3 coding DNA: TGTGCCAGCAGACTTCCAGTTGGCACTGAAGCTTTCTTT.

This chain connects TRBV21-1 to TRBJ2-1; TRBD2, the table's D call, lacks a check against the DNA. TRBV21-1 is a pseudogene. The CDR3 has 15 amino acids. The CDR3 sequence: CASSKYGTSPNEQFF. The DNA for the CDR3 is TGTGCCAGCAGCAAATACGGGACTAGCCCCAATGAGCAGTTCTTC.

DNA of the CDR3: TGTGCCTGGAGTTCCGCCGGGACAGGGGTTAACGAGCAGTACTTC. This encodes CAWSSAGTGVNEQYF. V and J are TRBV30 and TRBJ2-7, with 10 bases fitting TRBD1. The CDR3 length is 15 residues. Germline assignment: CDR1 GTSNPN and CDR2 SVGIG (reference sequence). V was clipped by 2 bases and J by 5 bases; unmatched bases: 9.

The CDR3 spells CAWSGTRETQYF. The CDR3 DNA follows: TGTGCCTGGAGTGGTACGCGGGAGACCCAGTACTTC. The genes are TRBV30 and TRBJ2-5; D is unresolved. V was clipped by 1 base and J by 5 bases, with 8 bases between them. Germline CDR1 reads GTSNPN; CDR2 reads SVGIG (reference sequence). This CDR3 is built from 12 residues.

This clone came up a few times. CDR3 region: CASSPSWGLDGYTF. The CDR3 DNA reads TGTGCCAGCAGTCCGTCATGGGGGCTAGATGGCTACACCTTC. The chain employs TRBV5-6 and TRBJ1-2; possibly TRBD1 for D (6 bases). The CDR3 totals 14 residues. Germline CDR1 SGHDT, CDR2 YYEEEE. With 5 bases removed from V and 6 bases from J, the gap between germline ends came to 17 bases.

CDR3 nucleotide sequence: TGCGCCAGCAGCTTGGACCGAGATCTAATGGCCAAAAACATTCAGTACTTC. Amino acids: CASSLDRDLMAKNIQYF. The gene calls are TRBV5-1 and TRBJ2-4; the D is unclear. Germline V gives CDR1 SGHRS, CDR2 YFSETQ. The ends were cut back, 0 bases at V and 1 base at J, with 14 bases in the middle. The CDR3 runs 17 residues.

The gene calls are TRBV27 and TRBJ2-3; maybe TRBD2 (6 bases). The CDR3 extends over 16 amino acids. With 4 bases removed from V and 0 bases from J, the gap between germline ends came to 14 bases. Per the germline V gene, CDR1 is MNHEY and CDR2 is SMNVEV (reference sequence). CDR3 DNA: TGTGCCAGCAGTTGGAGGGCGAGCGGGAGCACAGATACGCAGTATTTT. The encoded protein is CASSWRASGSTDTQYF.